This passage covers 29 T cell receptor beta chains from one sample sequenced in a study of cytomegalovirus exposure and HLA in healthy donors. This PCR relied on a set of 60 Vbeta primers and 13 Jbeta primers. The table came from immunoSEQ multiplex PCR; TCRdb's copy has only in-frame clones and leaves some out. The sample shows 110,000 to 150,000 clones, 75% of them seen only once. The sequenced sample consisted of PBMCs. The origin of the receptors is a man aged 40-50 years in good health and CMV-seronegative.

The CDR3 DNA reads TGTGCCAGTACCCTGACAGGGAGAAACACTGAAGCTTTCTTT. It is translated as CASTLTGRNTEAFF. This rearrangement joins TRBV25-1 to TRBJ1-1; 7 bases are a match to TRBD1. In germline, CDR1 is MGHDK, CDR2 SYGVNS. The ends lost 9 bases at V and 2 bases at J; junction bases unmatched: 9. The CDR3 is made up of 14 amino acids.

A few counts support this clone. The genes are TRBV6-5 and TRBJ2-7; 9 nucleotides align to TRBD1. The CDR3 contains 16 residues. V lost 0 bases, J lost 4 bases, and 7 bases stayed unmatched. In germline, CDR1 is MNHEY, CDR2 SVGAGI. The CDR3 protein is CASSYSRGQGGYEQYF. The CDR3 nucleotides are TGTGCCAGCAGTTACTCGAGGGGACAGGGAGGTTACGAGCAGTACTTC.

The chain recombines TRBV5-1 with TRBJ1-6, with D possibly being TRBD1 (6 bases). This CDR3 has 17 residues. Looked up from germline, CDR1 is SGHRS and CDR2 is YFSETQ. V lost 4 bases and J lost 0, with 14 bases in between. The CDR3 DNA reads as TGCGCCAGCAGCCTGACAGGTTCCAGCTCCTATAATTCACCCCTCCACTTT. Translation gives CASSLTGSSSYNSPLHF.

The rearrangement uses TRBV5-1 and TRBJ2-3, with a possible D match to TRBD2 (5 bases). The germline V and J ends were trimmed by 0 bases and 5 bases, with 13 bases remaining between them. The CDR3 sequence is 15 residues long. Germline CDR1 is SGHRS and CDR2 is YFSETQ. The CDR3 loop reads CASSLGPQRGDTQYF. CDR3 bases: TGCGCCAGCAGCTTGGGCCCTCAACGGGGAGATACGCAGTATTTT.

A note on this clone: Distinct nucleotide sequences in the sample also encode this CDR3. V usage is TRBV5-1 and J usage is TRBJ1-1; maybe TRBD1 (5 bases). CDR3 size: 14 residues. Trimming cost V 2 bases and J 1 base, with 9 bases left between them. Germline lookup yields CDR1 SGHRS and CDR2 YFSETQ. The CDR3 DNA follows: TGCGCCAGCAGCTTTTCGGGGGAGAACACTGAAGCTTTCTTT. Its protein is CASSFSGENTEAFF.

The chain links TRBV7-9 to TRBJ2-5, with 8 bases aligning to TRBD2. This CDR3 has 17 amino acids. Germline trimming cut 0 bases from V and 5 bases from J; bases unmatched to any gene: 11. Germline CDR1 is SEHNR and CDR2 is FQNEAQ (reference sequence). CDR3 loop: CASSLASGVSASETQYF. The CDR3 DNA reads TGTGCCAGCAGCTTAGCTAGCGGGGTGAGCGCGTCGGAGACCCAGTACTTC. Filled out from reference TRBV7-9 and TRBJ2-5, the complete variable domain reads DTGVSQNPRHKITKRGQNVTFRCDPISEHNRLYWYRQTLGQGPEFLTYFQNEAQLEKSRLLSDRFSAERPKGSFSTLEIQRTEQGDSAMYLCASSLASGVSASETQYFGPGTRLLVL.

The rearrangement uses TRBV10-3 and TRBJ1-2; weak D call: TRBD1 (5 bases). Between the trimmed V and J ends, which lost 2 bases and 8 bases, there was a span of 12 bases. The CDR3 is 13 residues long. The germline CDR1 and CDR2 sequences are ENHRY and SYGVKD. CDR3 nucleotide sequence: TGTGCCATCAGTGAGAGAACAGGAGCCGGCTACACCTTC. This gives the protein CAISERTGAGYTF.

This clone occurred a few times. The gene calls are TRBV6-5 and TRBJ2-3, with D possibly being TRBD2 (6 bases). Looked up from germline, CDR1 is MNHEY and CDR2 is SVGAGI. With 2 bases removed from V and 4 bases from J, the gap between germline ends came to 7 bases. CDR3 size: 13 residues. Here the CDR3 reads CASSYGTADTQYF. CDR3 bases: TGTGCCAGCAGTTACGGGACTGCAGATACGCAGTATTTT.

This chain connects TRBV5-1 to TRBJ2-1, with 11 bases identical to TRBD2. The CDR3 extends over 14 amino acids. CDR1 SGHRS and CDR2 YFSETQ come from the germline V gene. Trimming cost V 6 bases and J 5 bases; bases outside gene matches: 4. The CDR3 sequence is CASNLAGGDNEQFF. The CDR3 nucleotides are TGCGCCAGCAACCTAGCGGGGGGCGACAATGAGCAGTTCTTC.

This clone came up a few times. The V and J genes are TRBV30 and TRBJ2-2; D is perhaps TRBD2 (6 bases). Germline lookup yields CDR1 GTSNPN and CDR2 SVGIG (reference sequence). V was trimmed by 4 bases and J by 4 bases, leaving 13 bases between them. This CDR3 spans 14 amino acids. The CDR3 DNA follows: TGTGCCTGGACTACGTCCGGGGGCACCGGGGAGCTGTTTTTT. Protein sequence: CAWTTSGGTGELFF.

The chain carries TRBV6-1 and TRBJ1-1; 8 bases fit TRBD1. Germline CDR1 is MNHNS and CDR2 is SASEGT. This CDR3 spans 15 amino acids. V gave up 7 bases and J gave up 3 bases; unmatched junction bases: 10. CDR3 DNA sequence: TGTGCCAGCACAAAACCGCAGGGGGCCCACACTGAAGCTTTCTTT. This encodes CASTKPQGAHTEAFF.

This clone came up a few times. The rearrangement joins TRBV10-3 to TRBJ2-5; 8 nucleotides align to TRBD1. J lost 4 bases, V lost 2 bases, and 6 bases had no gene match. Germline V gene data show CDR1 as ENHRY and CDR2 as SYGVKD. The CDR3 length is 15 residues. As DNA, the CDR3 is TGTGCCATCAGTGAGACCGGCGGACAGGGAGAGACCCAGTACTTC. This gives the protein CAISETGGQGETQYF.

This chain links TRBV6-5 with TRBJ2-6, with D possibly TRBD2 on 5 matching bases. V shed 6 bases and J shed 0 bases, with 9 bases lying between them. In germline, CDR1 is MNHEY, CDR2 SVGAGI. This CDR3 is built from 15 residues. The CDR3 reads CASSPGVSGANVLTF. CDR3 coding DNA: TGTGCCAGCAGCCCCGGGGTCTCTGGGGCCAACGTCCTGACTTTC.

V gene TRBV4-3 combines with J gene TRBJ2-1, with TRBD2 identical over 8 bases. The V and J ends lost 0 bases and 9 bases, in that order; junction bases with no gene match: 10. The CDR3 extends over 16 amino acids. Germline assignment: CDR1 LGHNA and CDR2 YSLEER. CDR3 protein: CASSQDRAGGRGEQFF. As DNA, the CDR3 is TGCGCCAGCAGCCAAGATCGGGCGGGGGGAAGGGGTGAGCAGTTCTTC.

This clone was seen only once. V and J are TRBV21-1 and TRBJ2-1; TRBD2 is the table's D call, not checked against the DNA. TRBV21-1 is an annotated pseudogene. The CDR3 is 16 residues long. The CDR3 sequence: CASRDSGGASWNEQFF. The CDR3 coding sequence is TGTGCCAGCAGAGACAGCGGGGGGGCTTCTTGGAATGAGCAGTTCTTC.

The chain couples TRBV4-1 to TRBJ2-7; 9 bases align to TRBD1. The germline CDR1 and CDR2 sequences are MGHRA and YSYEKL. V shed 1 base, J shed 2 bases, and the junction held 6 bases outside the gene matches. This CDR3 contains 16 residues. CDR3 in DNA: TGCGCCAGCAGCCAAGGGAGACAGGGGGGGGCCTACGAGCAGTACTTC. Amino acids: CASSQGRQGGAYEQYF.

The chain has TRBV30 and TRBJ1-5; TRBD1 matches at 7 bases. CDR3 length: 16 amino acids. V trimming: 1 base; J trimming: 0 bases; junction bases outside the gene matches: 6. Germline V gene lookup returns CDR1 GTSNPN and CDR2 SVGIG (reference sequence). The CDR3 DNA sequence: TGTGCCTGGAGTGACGACAGGGCATATAGCAATCAGCCCCAGCATTTT. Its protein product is CAWSDDRAYSNQPQHF.

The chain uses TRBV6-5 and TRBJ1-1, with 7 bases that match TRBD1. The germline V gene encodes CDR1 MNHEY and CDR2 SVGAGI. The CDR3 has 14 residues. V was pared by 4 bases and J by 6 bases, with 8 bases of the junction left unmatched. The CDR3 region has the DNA TGTGCCAGCAGTTCCCCTTTAGACAGGGCTGAAGCTTTCTTT. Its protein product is CASSSPLDRAEAFF.

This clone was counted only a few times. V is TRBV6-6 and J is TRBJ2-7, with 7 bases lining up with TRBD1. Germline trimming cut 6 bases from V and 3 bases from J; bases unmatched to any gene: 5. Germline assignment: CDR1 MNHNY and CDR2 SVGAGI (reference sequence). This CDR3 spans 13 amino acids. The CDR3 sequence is CASSYTGVYEQYF. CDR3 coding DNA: TGTGCCAGCAGCTACACAGGGGTCTACGAGCAGTACTTC.

Here the CDR3 DNA reads TGTGCCAGCAGCACCGGACAGGGCCGCCCGACTAATGAAAAACTGTTTTTT. Translating gives CASSTGQGRPTNEKLFF. The chain couples TRBV5-5 to TRBJ1-4, with 8 bases fitting TRBD1. V lost 4 bases and J lost 2; bases outside the gene matches: 10. The CDR3 totals 17 residues. Germline lookup yields CDR1 SGHKS and CDR2 YYEKEE (reference sequence).

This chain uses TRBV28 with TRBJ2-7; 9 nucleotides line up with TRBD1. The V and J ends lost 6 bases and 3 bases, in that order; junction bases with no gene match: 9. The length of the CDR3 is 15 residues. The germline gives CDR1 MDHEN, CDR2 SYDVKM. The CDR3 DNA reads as TGTGCCAGCAGCCCCACCGGGACAGGGAGCTACGAGCAGTACTTC. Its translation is CASSPTGTGSYEQYF.

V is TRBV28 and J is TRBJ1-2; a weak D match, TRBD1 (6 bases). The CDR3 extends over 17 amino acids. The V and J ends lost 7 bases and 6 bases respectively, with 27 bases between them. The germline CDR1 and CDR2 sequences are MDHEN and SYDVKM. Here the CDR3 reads CASIISRGARRTDGYTF. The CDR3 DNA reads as TGTGCCAGCATCATCTCCCGGGGGGCGCGGCGTACGGATGGCTACACCTTC.

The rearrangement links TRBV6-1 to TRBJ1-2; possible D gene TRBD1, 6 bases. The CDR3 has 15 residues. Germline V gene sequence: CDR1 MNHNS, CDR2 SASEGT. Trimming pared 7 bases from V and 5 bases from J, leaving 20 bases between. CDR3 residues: CASTKGGALGYGYTF. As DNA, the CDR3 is TGTGCCAGCACGAAAGGGGGGGCTTTGGGGTATGGCTACACCTTC.

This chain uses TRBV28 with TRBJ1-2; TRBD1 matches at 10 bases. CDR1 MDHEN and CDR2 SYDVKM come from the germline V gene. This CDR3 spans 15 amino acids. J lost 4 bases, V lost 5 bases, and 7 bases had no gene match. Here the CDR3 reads CASSQPGQGIYGYTF. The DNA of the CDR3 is TGTGCCAGCAGTCAACCGGGACAGGGGATCTATGGCTACACCTTC.

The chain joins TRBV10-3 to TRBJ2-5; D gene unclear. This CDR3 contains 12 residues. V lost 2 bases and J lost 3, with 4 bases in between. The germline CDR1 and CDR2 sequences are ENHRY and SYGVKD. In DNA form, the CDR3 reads TGTGCCATCAGTGAGGAGGAAGAGACCCAGTACTTC. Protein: CAISEEEETQYF.

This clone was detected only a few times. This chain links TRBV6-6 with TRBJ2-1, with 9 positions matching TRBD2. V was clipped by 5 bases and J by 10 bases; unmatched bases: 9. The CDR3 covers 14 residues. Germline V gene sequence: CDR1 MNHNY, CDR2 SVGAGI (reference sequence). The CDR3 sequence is CASSVPGLAEEQFF. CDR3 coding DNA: TGTGCCAGCAGTGTTCCGGGACTAGCCGAGGAGCAGTTCTTC.

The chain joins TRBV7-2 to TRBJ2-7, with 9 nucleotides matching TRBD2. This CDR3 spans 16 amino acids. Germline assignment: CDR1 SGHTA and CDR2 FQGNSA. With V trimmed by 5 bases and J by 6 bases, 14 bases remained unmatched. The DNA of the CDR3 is TGTGCCAGCAGCCTGTCCTTGGGGCTAGCGGGGAGCGAGCAGTACTTC. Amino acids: CASSLSLGLAGSEQYF. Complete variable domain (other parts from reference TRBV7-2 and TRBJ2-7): GAGVSQSPSNKVTEKGKDVELRCDPISGHTALYWYRQSLGQGLEFLIYFQGNSAPDKSGLPSDRFSAERTGGSVSTLTIQRTQQEDSAVYLCASSLSLGLAGSEQYFGPGTRLTVT.

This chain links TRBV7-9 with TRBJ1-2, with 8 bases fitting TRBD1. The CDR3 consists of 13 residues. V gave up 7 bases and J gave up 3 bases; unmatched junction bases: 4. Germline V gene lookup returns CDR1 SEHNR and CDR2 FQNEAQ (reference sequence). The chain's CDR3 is CASTATGDYGYTF. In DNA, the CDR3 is TGTGCCAGCACCGCGACAGGGGACTATGGCTACACCTTC.

The CDR3 nucleotides are TGTGCCAGCAGCTCTCCTGGCGGGGGTGGAGAGACCCAGTACTTC. It is translated as CASSSPGGGGETQYF. The chain carries TRBV9 and TRBJ2-5; 7 bases agree with TRBD2. The germline CDR1 and CDR2 sequences are SGDLS and YYNGEE. The CDR3 is 15 residues long. The trim removed 4 bases at V and 4 bases at J, leaving 10 bases unmatched.